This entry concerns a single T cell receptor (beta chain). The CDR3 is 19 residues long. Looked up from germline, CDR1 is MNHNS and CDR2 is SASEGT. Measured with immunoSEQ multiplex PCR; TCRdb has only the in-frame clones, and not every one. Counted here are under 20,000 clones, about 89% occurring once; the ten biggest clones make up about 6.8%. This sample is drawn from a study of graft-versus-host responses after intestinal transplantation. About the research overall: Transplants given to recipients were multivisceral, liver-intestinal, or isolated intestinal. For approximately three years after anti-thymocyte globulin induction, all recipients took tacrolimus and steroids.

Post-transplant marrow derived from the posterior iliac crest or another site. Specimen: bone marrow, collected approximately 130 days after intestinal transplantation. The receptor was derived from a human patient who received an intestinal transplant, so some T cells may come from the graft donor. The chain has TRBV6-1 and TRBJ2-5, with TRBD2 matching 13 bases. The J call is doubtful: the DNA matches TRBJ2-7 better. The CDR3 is CASSEVLAGGTFKTYEQYF. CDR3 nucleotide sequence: TGTGCCAGCAGTGAAGTACTAGCGGGAGGGACCTTCAAGACCTACGAGCAGTACTTC.